This T cell receptor (beta chain) was profiled in a study of PD-1 blockade in classical Hodgkin lymphoma. All the patients suffered relapse after autologous stem cell transplantation, and brentuximab vedotin exposure differed. Classification of best responses gave complete response, partial response or progressive disease. Concerning this clone itself: Its specificity is unknown.

Study observations and caveats: By C4D1, CD4+ diversity increased significantly, especially in complete responders. Baseline diversity resembling that of newly diagnosed patients was seen in complete responders.

This table comes from immunoSEQ multiplex PCR, and its TCRdb copy is limited to in-frame clones, with some not included. Counted here are about 150,000 clones, about 78% occurring once; the ten biggest clones make up roughly 9.8%. This CDR3 has 16 residues. Per germline, CDR1 SGHRS and CDR2 YFSETQ. Trimming took off 4 bases at V and 0 bases at J, with 17 bases between the two ends. This TCR derives from a human donor with classical Hodgkin lymphoma. The material was peripheral blood mononuclear cells (PBMCs), obtained before the second cycle of nivolumab. V usage is TRBV5-1 and J usage is TRBJ2-7; D is possibly TRBD2 (7 bases). DNA for the CDR3: TGCGCCAGCAGCGCCGGGGGGCCGGTGGCCTCCTACGAGCAGTACTTC. This encodes CASSAGGPVASYEQYF.